The source of this T cell receptor beta chain is a study of OX40 agonist ivuxolimab in advanced cancers. In the study overall: Three patients showed partial responses: one hepatocellular carcinoma and two cutaneous melanoma cases. General study points: Clones of CD4+ and CD8+ blood T cells grew by week 6 at doses of 0.1 to 3.0 mg/kg. Partly responding patients at 0.1-3.0 mg/kg showed some of the smallest clonal expansion.

Produced via immunoSEQ multiplex PCR; TCRdb's table is partial and in-frame only. This sample has approximately 67,000 clones, with roughly nine tenths found just once. For this clone: Its antigen is currently unknown.

CDR3 length: 15 residues. Germline V gene data show CDR1 as SGHRS and CDR2 as YFSETQ. V lost 3 bases to trimming and J lost 3 bases; unmatched junction nucleotides: 6. The specimen was CD4+ or CD8+ T cells sorted from blood, collected in a trial of the OX40 agonist ivuxolimab. The chain joins TRBV5-1 to TRBJ2-3, with 8 nucleotides matching TRBD1. The sequence came from an adult with an advanced solid tumor such as melanoma, head and neck, liver or kidney cancer. CDR3: CASSSGQGLTDTQYF. In nucleotides, the CDR3 is TGCGCCAGCAGCTCAGGACAGGGTCTGACAGATACGCAGTATTTT.